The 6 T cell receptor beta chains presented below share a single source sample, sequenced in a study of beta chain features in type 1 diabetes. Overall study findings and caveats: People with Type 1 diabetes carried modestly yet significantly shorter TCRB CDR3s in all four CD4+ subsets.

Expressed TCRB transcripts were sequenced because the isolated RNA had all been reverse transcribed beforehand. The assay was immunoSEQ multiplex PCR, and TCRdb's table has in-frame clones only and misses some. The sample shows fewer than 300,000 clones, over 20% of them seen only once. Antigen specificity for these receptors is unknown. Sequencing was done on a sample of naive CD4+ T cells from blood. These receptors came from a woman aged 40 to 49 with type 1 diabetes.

The CDR3 sequence: CASSRGTDGDEQYF. CDR3 in DNA: TGTGCCAGCAGCCGAGGGACTGATGGGGACGAGCAGTACTTC. This chain links TRBV7-9 with TRBJ2-7, with a possible D match to TRBD2 (6 bases). CDR3 length equals 14 residues. V dropped 5 bases and J dropped 5 bases, with 16 bases sitting between them. CDR1 and CDR2 (germline): SEHNR, FQNEAQ (reference sequence).

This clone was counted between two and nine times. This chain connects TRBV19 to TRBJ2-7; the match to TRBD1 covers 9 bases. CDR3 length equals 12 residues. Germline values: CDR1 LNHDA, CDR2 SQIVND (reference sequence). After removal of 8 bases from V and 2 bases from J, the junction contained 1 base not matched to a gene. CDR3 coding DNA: TGTGCCAGTGGGACAGGGCCCTACGAGCAGTACTTC. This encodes CASGTGPYEQYF. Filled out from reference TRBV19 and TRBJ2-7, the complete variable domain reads DGGITQSPKYLFRKEGQNVTLSCEQNLNHDAMYWYRQDPGQGLRLIYYSQIVNDFQKGDIAEGYSVSREKKESFPLTVTSAQKNPTAFYLCASGTGPYEQYFGPGTRLTVT.

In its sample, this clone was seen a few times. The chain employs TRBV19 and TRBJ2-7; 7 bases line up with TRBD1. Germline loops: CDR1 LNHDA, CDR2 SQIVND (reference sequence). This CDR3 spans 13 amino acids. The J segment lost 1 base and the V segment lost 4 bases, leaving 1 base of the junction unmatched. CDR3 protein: CASSRGQSYEQYF. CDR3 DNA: TGTGCCAGTAGTAGGGGACAGTCCTACGAGCAGTACTTC.

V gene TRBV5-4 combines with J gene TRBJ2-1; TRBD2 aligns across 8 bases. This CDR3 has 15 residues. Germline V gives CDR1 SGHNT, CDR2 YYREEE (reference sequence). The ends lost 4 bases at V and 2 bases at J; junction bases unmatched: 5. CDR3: CASSELAGTYNEQFF. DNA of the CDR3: TGTGCCAGCAGCGAGCTAGCGGGTACCTACAATGAGCAGTTCTTC.

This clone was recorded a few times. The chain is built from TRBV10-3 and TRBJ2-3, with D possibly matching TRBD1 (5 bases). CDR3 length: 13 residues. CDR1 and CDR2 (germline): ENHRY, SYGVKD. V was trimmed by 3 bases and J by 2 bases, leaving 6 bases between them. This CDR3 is CAISDRDTDTQYF. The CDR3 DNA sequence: TGTGCCATCAGTGACAGGGACACAGATACGCAGTATTTT.

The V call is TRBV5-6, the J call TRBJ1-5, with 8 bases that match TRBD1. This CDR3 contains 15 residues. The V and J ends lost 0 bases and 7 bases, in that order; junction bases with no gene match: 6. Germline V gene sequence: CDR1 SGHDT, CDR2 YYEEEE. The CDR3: CASSLVGQGQQPQHF. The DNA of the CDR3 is TGTGCCAGCAGCTTGGTTGGACAGGGACAACAGCCCCAGCATTTT.